Included here is one T cell receptor (beta chain) sequence, with context. As originally analysed: Reference gene primers were amplified, and this amplification served to estimate nucleated cell counts. Libraries were prepared by immunoSEQ multiplex PCR; TCRdb keeps only in-frame clonotypes and omits some of them. V and J calls and clone size are those listed in that table; D and trimming were worked out from the DNA. There are 95,000 to 100,000 clones in the sample; roughly 90% occur only once, and about 4.2% lies in the top ten. The data originate from a study of blood T cell repertoires in COVID-19. As for the study in general: Material from acute and convalescent COVID-19 was sourced from the United States, Italy and Spain. PBMCs, B-cell-depleted T cells, or T cells were the source of the cDNA or gDNA that made up the material.

Germline CDR1 is PRHDT and CDR2 is FYEKMQ (reference sequence). The CDR3 is 16 amino acids. Trimming took 5 bases from V and 4 from J; bases not matched to a gene: 11. The Seattle patients joined while their infection was active and were tracked longitudinally afterward. What was sequenced was peripheral blood. The rearrangement joins TRBV13 to TRBJ1-3; 7 nucleotides align to TRBD1. This receptor was obtained from a human donor with COVID-19, enrolled during active disease. The donor label of this sample is uncertain. CDR3 loop: CASSPQQGIRGNTIYF. The DNA of the CDR3 is TGTGCCAGCAGCCCACAACAGGGGATAAGGGGAAACACCATATATTTT.